The rows below give T cell receptor beta chains drawn from one sample of a study of blood T cell repertoires in COVID-19. Data came from immunoSEQ multiplex PCR; TCRdb stores just in-frame clones and leaves some out. Seen here are about 170,000 clones, less than 90% observed once, and the top ten hold approximately 11%. The material sequenced was peripheral blood. The receptors were gathered from a woman between 55 and 75 years old with COVID-19, enrolled during active disease. CDR3s include the opening cysteine and the closing phenylalanine or tryptophan. The D gene is left open where the match is weak. Some rows have no size entry. The others give once, few or many, or a class for an expanded clone.

TRBJ2-1,TRBD2,TRBV24-1,.,TGTGCCACCAGTGATCCGATAGCGGGAGGGTTCAATGAGCAGTTCTTC,CATSDPIAGGFNEQFF
TRBJ1-5,TRBD1,TRBV12-3/TRBV12-4,.,TGTGCCAGCAGTCCCGGACAGGGCCAGCCCCAGCATTTT,CASSPGQGQPQHF
TRBJ1-1,.,TRBV27,.,TGTGCCAGCAGTTTCATCCCGACAGGAACGAACACTGAAGCTTTCTTT,CASSFIPTGTNTEAFF
TRBJ2-1,.,TRBV10-3,.,TGTGCCATCCGTCCATCTAGGGGGGGTACCTACAATGAGCAGTTCTTC,CAIRPSRGGTYNEQFF
TRBJ2-1,.,TRBV5-4,.,TGTGCCAGCAGCCCACGTAGGGGGGGGCGGTTCAACAATGAGCAGTTCTTC,CASSPRRGGRFNNEQFF
TRBJ2-3,TRBD1,TRBV24-1,.,TGTGCCACCAGTGATTTGCAGACAGGGGGCAAAGATACGCAGTATTTT,CATSDLQTGGKDTQYF
TRBJ1-2,.,TRBV7-9,once,TGTGCCAGCAGCTTACCGGTTCCCGTTTATGGCTACACCTTC,CASSLPVPVYGYTF
TRBJ1-2,TRBD1,TRBV30,once,TGTGCCTGGAGTGGCAGGGGGCTCCATGGCTACACCTTC,CAWSGRGLHGYTF
TRBJ2-7,.,TRBV7-9,.,TGTGCCAGCGGCAGTTACGAGCAGTACTTC,CASGSYEQYF
TRBJ2-5,TRBD2,TRBV11-3,.,TGTGCCAGCAGCCTCAGACTAGCGGGAGGGCTTGAGACCCAGTACTTC,CASSLRLAGGLETQYF
TRBJ1-1,TRBD1,TRBV11-3,.,TGTGCCAGCAGCTGGGACGGGACAGGAATATTTCAAGGAGCTTTCTTT,CASSWDGTGIFQGAFF
TRBJ1-5,TRBD1,TRBV24-1,.,TGTGCCACCAGTGAATCGACAGGGGATAGCAATCAGCCCCAGCATTTT,CATSESTGDSNQPQHF
TRBJ2-7,TRBD2,TRBV6-5,few,TGTGCCAGCAGTTACGGTAGCGGGAGGGCCCGATACGAGCAGTACTTC,CASSYGSGRARYEQYF
TRBJ1-4,.,TRBV7-9,.,TGTGCCAGCACCTCCGGGACATCTGAAAAACTGTTTTTT,CASTSGTSEKLFF
TRBJ2-3,TRBD2,TRBV5-4,.,TGTGCCAGCAGCCCCTCGTGGGGGACTAGCGGGAGCATAGATACGCAGTATTTT,CASSPSWGTSGSIDTQYF
TRBJ2-5,.,TRBV9,once,TGTGCCAGCAGCTCCCCGGGTGGGGAGACCCAGTACTTC,CASSSPGGETQYF
TRBJ2-3,.,TRBV1,once,TGCACCAGCAGCCAGGGGATGGACCGGGACAGGGGGGACGATACGCAGTATTTT,CTSSQGMDRDRGDDTQYF
TRBJ2-7,TRBD2,TRBV3-1/TRBV3-2,once,TGTGCCAGCAGCCATGTTCTAGCGGGAAGCGAGCAGTACTTC,CASSHVLAGSEQYF
TRBJ2-7,TRBD1,TRBV2,.,TGTGCCAGCAGTACCGGGACAGGGTACGAGCAGTACTTC,CASSTGTGYEQYF
TRBJ2-2,.,TRBV12-3/TRBV12-4,.,TGTGCCAGCAGCTTGGGAGGTGTGGAGCTGTTTTTT,CASSLGGVELFF
TRBJ1-6,.,TRBV10-2,.,TGCGCCAGCAAGGGGACACGACGGGCGTCACCCCTCCACTTT,CASKGTRRASPLHF
TRBJ2-3,.,TRBV11-2,.,TGTGCCAGCGCCGGAGGATTTCGCACAGATACGCAGTATTTT,CASAGGFRTDTQYF
TRBJ2-1,TRBD2,TRBV24-1,.,TGTGCCACCAGTGGGGCGGGAGCGGTCTACAATGAGCAGTTCTTC,CATSGAGAVYNEQFF
TRBJ2-7,TRBD2,TRBV7-3,.,TGTGCCAGCAGCTTAGCGGGGGGCGGCTACGAGCAGTACTTC,CASSLAGGGYEQYF
TRBJ2-7,.,TRBV4-3,once,TGCGCCAGCAGCCAAGTAGACAGGCGAGGGGAGCAGTACTTC,CASSQVDRRGEQYF
TRBJ2-7,TRBD1,TRBV15,.,TGTGCCACCAGCAGAGCTCGGACAGGGTTCAACGAGCAGTACTTC,CATSRARTGFNEQYF
TRBJ1-6,TRBD1,TRBV4-2,once,TGTGCCAGCAGCTTCTCGACAGGGCGTAATTCACCCCTCCACTTT,CASSFSTGRNSPLHF
TRBJ2-7,TRBD2,TRBV12-5,.,TGTGCTAGTGGTTTGGCGGGACTATTATACGAGCAGTACTTC,CASGLAGLLYEQYF
TRBJ2-7,TRBD2,TRBV14,.,TGTGCCAGCAGCGTCAGACTAGCGGTCAGCTCCTACGAGCAGTACTTC,CASSVRLAVSSYEQYF
TRBJ2-7,.,TRBV19,.,TGTGCCAGTAGTATCGCAGGGCCGAATGACTACGAGCAGTACTTC,CASSIAGPNDYEQYF
TRBJ1-5,TRBD1,TRBV30,.,TGTGCCTGGAGTACCGGGACAGTCCAGCCCCAGCATTTT,CAWSTGTVQPQHF
TRBJ1-3,.,TRBV19,.,TGTGCCAGTAGTACGACAGTATCTGGAAACACCATATATTTT,CASSTTVSGNTIYF
TRBJ2-3,TRBD1,TRBV19,.,TGTGCCAGTAGTATAAAACAGGGGACAGATACGCAGTATTTT,CASSIKQGTDTQYF
TRBJ2-7,TRBD2,TRBV15,.,TGTGCCACCAGCAGAGTGGCTAGCGGCCCCTACGAGCAGTACTTC,CATSRVASGPYEQYF
TRBJ2-2,TRBD2,TRBV29-1,once,TGCAGCGTTGAAGATCTTACTAGCGGGTCTGCCGGGGAGCTGTTTTTT,CSVEDLTSGSAGELFF
TRBJ1-2,TRBD1,TRBV27,.,TGTGCCAGCAGTACCGCCGGGACAGGAGATTATGGCTACACCTTC,CASSTAGTGDYGYTF
TRBJ2-1,TRBD2,TRBV6-5,.,TGTGCCAGCAGCTTAGCGGGAACCCACAATGAGCAGTTCTTC,CASSLAGTHNEQFF
TRBJ2-7,TRBD1,TRBV18,once,TGTGCCAGCTCACCGGTGGACAGGCGCGAGCAGTACTTC,CASSPVDRREQYF
TRBJ2-2,TRBD2,TRBV4-1,.,TGCGCCAGCAGCCAGGGACTACACGACGGGGAGCTGTTTTTT,CASSQGLHDGELFF
TRBJ2-7,.,TRBV28,.,TGTGCCAGCAGTCTTCGACTACCCCACTCCTACGAGCAGTACTTC,CASSLRLPHSYEQYF
TRBJ1-6,TRBD1,TRBV11-2,.,TGTGCCAGCAGCTTAGACACAGGGGTAAATTCACCCCTCCACTTT,CASSLDTGVNSPLHF
TRBJ1-1,TRBD1,TRBV19,.,TGTGCCAGTAGTATATTGACAGGGATTGAAGCTTTCTTT,CASSILTGIEAFF